This entry lists 7 T cell receptor beta chains sequenced from one sample in a study of shared clonotypes between healthy human individuals. In the naive CD8 group, cells lacked CD45RO and were positively selected for CCR7, so terminally differentiated effector memory CD45RA+ cells were left out. Method: immunoSEQ multiplex PCR; TCRdb's copy keeps in-frame clones and lacks some. The sample has hundreds of thousands of clones, nearly 95% seen once. The material sequenced was naive CD8+ T cells sorted from blood. These receptors came from a man aged 30 to 45 in good health.

The V gene is TRBV11-2, the J gene TRBJ2-7; D might be TRBD1 (5 bases). V lost 2 bases and J lost 4, with 18 bases in between. There are 16 residues in the CDR3. Germline-derived CDR1 and CDR2 are SGHAT and FQNNGV. CDR3 protein: CASSLFTGPMGYEQYF. CDR3 DNA: TGTGCCAGCAGCTTATTCACAGGCCCTATGGGGTACGAGCAGTACTTC.

The chain is built from TRBV9 and TRBJ2-1, with 11 bases fitting TRBD1. The V gene end was trimmed by 2 bases and the J gene end by 9 bases; junction bases not matched to a gene: 4. This CDR3 is built from 14 residues. Germline lookup yields CDR1 SGDLS and CDR2 YYNGEE. The CDR3 reads CASSVGTGGFEQFF. The CDR3 nucleotides are TGTGCCAGCAGCGTCGGGACAGGGGGATTTGAGCAGTTCTTC.

This chain links TRBV5-5 with TRBJ1-1; D remains unclear. The ends were cut back, 7 bases at V and 1 base at J, with 14 bases in the middle. The CDR3 runs 14 residues. Germline V lookup: CDR1 SGHKS, CDR2 YYEKEE (reference sequence). CDR3 bases: TGTGCCAGCGTTCTGGCAGAAAGGAACACTGAAGCTTTCTTT. Protein: CASVLAERNTEAFF.

This rearrangement joins TRBV6-5 to TRBJ2-7; 9 nucleotides match TRBD2. Germline trimming cut 6 bases from V and 4 bases from J; bases unmatched to any gene: 10. Germline lookup yields CDR1 MNHEY and CDR2 SVGAGI. The CDR3 is 15 amino acids. The CDR3 reads CASSPSASGKYEQYF. The CDR3 region has the DNA TGTGCCAGCAGCCCCTCGGCTAGCGGGAAGTACGAGCAGTACTTC.

As to this clone: This same CDR3 is encoded by further DNA sequences in the sample. Here the CDR3 reads CASSLGDGYTF. CDR3 nucleotides: TGTGCCAGCAGCTTAGGTGATGGCTACACCTTC. The chain joins TRBV7-9 to TRBJ1-2; the D is unclear. Trimming cost V 1 base and J 6 bases, with 3 bases left between them. This CDR3 comprises 11 residues. CDR1 and CDR2 from the germline V gene are SEHNR and FQNEAQ (reference sequence).

This rearrangement joins TRBV25-1 to TRBJ2-3; D unresolved. Germline V gene lookup returns CDR1 MGHDK and CDR2 SYGVNS. Deletions cut 2 bases from V and 3 bases from J, with 9 bases between. The CDR3 totals 14 residues. The DNA of the CDR3 is TGTGCCAGCAGTGAAGAACTAAGGACAGATACGCAGTATTTT. It codes for CASSEELRTDTQYF.

The chain has TRBV7-9 and TRBJ1-3; D unresolved. From germline, CDR1 is SEHNR and CDR2 FQNEAQ (reference sequence). The germline V and J ends were trimmed by 1 base and 16 bases, with 20 bases remaining between them. The CDR3 covers 14 residues. The CDR3 reads CASSLVFPAALGYF. DNA of the CDR3: TGTGCCAGCAGCTTAGTCTTTCCCGCCGCACTAGGGTATTTT.